A selection of T cell receptor beta chains follows, all from one sample in a study of graft-versus-host responses after intestinal transplantation. The method was immunoSEQ multiplex PCR; TCRdb's version includes in-frame clones alone and lacks a portion of them. The profile covers about 19,000 clones, with more than 80% appearing a single time and roughly 1.9% taken by the ten largest. The sample was PBMCs, taken approximately 370 days after transplant. The receptors originated from a human patient who received an intestinal transplant, so some T cells may come from the graft donor. Each CDR3 is given without its conserved first and last residue.

J	V	CDR3
TRBJ1-2	TRBV9	ASSVASGGYYGYT
TRBJ2-3	TRBV6-1	ASSAGGAHTDTQY
TRBJ1-5	TRBV29-1	SVKVDGNQPQH
TRBJ1-6	TRBV4-1	ASSQELPGRGHSPLH
TRBJ2-7	TRBV30	AWRGRSYEQY
TRBJ2-7	TRBV7-6	ASSLTSFDEQY
TRBJ2-5	TRBV19	ASSIAGGQQETQY
TRBJ2-5	TRBV15	ATSRVTSGRETQY
TRBJ1-5	TRBV29-1	SVWGQGAGQPQH
TRBJ2-7	TRBV7-3	ASRPDRTYEQY
TRBJ2-3	TRBV6-5	ASKRENTDTQY
TRBJ1-4	TRBV6-5	ASSYSADEKLF
TRBJ1-1	TRBV30	AWSHNPNTEAF
TRBJ2-5	TRBV2	ASKPGLAGLTPETQY
TRBJ2-1	TRBV19	ASSAGLSYNEQF
TRBJ2-3	TRBV4-1	ASSRSSGGTDTQY
TRBJ1-6	TRBV4-2	ASSQQNSPLH
TRBJ2-3	TRBV9	ASSVGTGGTDTQY
TRBJ1-4	TRBV7-2	ASSFKGAANEKLF
TRBJ1-2	TRBV4-1	ASSQEQIPEGYT
TRBJ2-1	TRBV19	ASSMESAYNEQF
TRBJ1-1	TRBV18	ASSPLEGTNTEAF
TRBJ2-5	TRBV2	AGSGLAGEETQY
TRBJ2-3	TRBV2	ASSEETADTQY
TRBJ2-3	TRBV12-1	ASSSASSGGAYRASTDTQY
TRBJ1-2	TRBV7-9	ASSLFNYGYT
TRBJ2-3	TRBV6-7	ASSYRLRGNTDTQY
TRBJ2-2	TRBV6-6	ASSPTRLAGELF
TRBJ2-7	TRBV4-1	ASSQDLRDEQY